These T cell receptor beta chains were read from a single sample in a study of identical twins. TCRdb analysed the 5' RACE reads with MiXCR anew, one entry per CDR3 protein. This sample has approximately 1.8 million distinct CDR3 sequences, with 25% to 35% found just once. Sequences were obtained from cord blood. The origin of the receptors is a newborn girl in good health. Both conserved end residues are trimmed from each CDR3.

v_gene: TRBV20-1
j_gene: TRBJ2-1
CDR3aa: SARHGGDNEQF

v_gene: TRBV20-1
j_gene: TRBJ1-1
CDR3aa: SASRGRWMNTEAF

v_gene: TRBV20-1
j_gene: -
CDR3aa: SARTSVVNEQY

v_gene: TRBV21-1
j_gene: TRBJ2-5
CDR3aa: ASSSRQGAEEQY

v_gene: TRBV30
j_gene: TRBJ1-5
CDR3aa: AWSVGGSNQPQH

v_gene: TRBV28
j_gene: TRBJ1-2
CDR3aa: ASSLIGSPYGYT

v_gene: TRBV5-6
j_gene: TRBJ2-3
CDR3aa: ASSQRLAGGPSTDTQY

v_gene: TRBV4-1
j_gene: TRBJ2-1
CDR3aa: ASSRFAAGAAYNEQF

v_gene: TRBV25-1
j_gene: TRBJ2-5
CDR3aa: ASGGTGLQETQY

v_gene: TRBV12-3/TRBV12-4
j_gene: TRBJ2-7
CDR3aa: ASSLQDRVYEQY

v_gene: TRBV29-1
j_gene: TRBJ2-7
CDR3aa: SVEDGDNSYEQY

v_gene: TRBV10-3
j_gene: TRBJ1-3
CDR3aa: AITPTGSGNTIY

v_gene: TRBV28
j_gene: TRBJ1-1
CDR3aa: ASSLKPLNTEAF

v_gene: TRBV12-3/TRBV12-4
j_gene: TRBJ2-7
CDR3aa: ASSREEPYEQY

v_gene: TRBV12-3/TRBV12-4
j_gene: TRBJ1-2
CDR3aa: ASAIRDSPSYGYT

v_gene: TRBV29-1
j_gene: TRBJ1-2
CDR3aa: SPLGDRVGYT

v_gene: TRBV20-1
j_gene: TRBJ2-4
CDR3aa: SASTVGLAKNIQY

v_gene: TRBV7-7
j_gene: TRBJ2-1
CDR3aa: ASSLGASGSYNEQF

v_gene: TRBV10-3
j_gene: TRBJ2-7
CDR3aa: ATSGDRGNYEQY

v_gene: TRBV29-1
j_gene: TRBJ1-1
CDR3aa: GVEKVLNTEAF

v_gene: TRBV29-1
j_gene: TRBJ2-5
CDR3aa: STDRGETQY

v_gene: TRBV20-1
j_gene: TRBJ2-7
CDR3aa: SGRLAGGPEQY

v_gene: TRBV12-3/TRBV12-4
j_gene: TRBJ2-3
CDR3aa: ASSPRLAGNADMQY

v_gene: TRBV25-1
j_gene: TRBJ1-2
CDR3aa: ASSKMQGANYGYT

v_gene: TRBV10-3
j_gene: TRBJ2-7
CDR3aa: AISVGTGALEQY

v_gene: TRBV12-3/TRBV12-4
j_gene: TRBJ2-1
CDR3aa: ASSPRGLAGGHNEQF

v_gene: TRBV4-1
j_gene: TRBJ2-7
CDR3aa: ARSEQY

v_gene: TRBV10-3
j_gene: TRBJ2-7
CDR3aa: AISVYAGGTSYEQY

v_gene: TRBV10-3
j_gene: TRBJ2-3
CDR3aa: AISESSGGPSDTQY

v_gene: TRBV2
j_gene: TRBJ2-5
CDR3aa: ASRRGTEQY

v_gene: TRBV4-2
j_gene: TRBJ2-5
CDR3aa: ASSQEGIKTQY

v_gene: TRBV29-1
j_gene: TRBJ2-7
CDR3aa: SGTGGREQY

v_gene: TRBV7-2
j_gene: TRBJ2-3
CDR3aa: ASSSRLAGGDTQY

v_gene: TRBV11-2
j_gene: TRBJ2-7
CDR3aa: ASTVTLGVRYEQY

v_gene: TRBV28
j_gene: TRBJ2-1
CDR3aa: ASSPLISPYNEQF

v_gene: TRBV2
j_gene: -
CDR3aa: ASSEDRLDYEQY

v_gene: TRBV20-1
j_gene: TRBJ1-1
CDR3aa: SATPTGPNTEAF

v_gene: TRBV3-1
j_gene: TRBJ2-7
CDR3aa: ASRLSGEQY

v_gene: TRBV6-2/TRBV6-3
j_gene: TRBJ2-1
CDR3aa: ASRLTSGRRSYNEQF

v_gene: TRBV6-6
j_gene: TRBJ1-1
CDR3aa: ASSYDPTLNTEAF

v_gene: TRBV3-1
j_gene: TRBJ2-1
CDR3aa: ASSQETSGDNEQF

v_gene: TRBV20-1
j_gene: TRBJ1-1
CDR3aa: SARVPQDSKAF

v_gene: TRBV2
j_gene: TRBJ2-2
CDR3aa: ASSERQGFTGELF

v_gene: TRBV29-1
j_gene: TRBJ2-7
CDR3aa: SVGGLAGGSSYEQY

v_gene: TRBV11-2
j_gene: TRBJ2-1
CDR3aa: ASSSRTGEELLNNEQF